A single sample gave rise to the 23 T cell receptor beta chains below, sequenced in a study of shared clonotypes between healthy human individuals (dated by TCRdb to 2020 to 2021). Library preparation used the immunoSEQ multiplex PCR assay. TCRdb obtained this table from immuneACCESS and retained in-frame rearrangements with V and J assigned. These tables miss some clones; where compared with another copy, unresolved V genes account for less than half of the shortfall, and the remainder is unexplained. The sample yields 400,000 to 600,000 clones; 60% to 80% were counted once. The ten largest clones represent under 15% of the sample. Input material: PBMCs. These TCRs come from a woman between 35 and 50 years old in good health. Some clones in this sample may be carry-over from other donors' samples.

As DNA, the CDR3 is TGTGCCAGCAGTTACGAGACTAGCCCCTACGAGCAGTACTTC. Amino acids: CASSYETSPYEQYF. J is TRBJ2-7 and V is TRBV6-5; 7 nucleotides align to TRBD2. The germline V gene encodes CDR1 MNHEY and CDR2 SVGAGI. The CDR3 loop spans 14 amino acids. V lost 2 bases to trimming and J lost 2 bases; unmatched junction nucleotides: 3.

The chain recombines TRBV11-2 with TRBJ2-5; maybe TRBD1 (5 bases). Germline V lookup: CDR1 SGHAT, CDR2 FQNNGV. V shed 1 base and J shed 5 bases, with 17 bases lying between them. The CDR3 sequence is 16 residues long. Here the CDR3 DNA reads TGTGCCAGCAGCTTAGCCGGAAGGGCAGGGTGGGAGACCCAGTACTTC. Translation: CASSLAGRAGWETQYF.

About this clone: Additional DNA sequences in this sample encode the identical CDR3. The chain links TRBV11-2 to TRBJ1-1; D is possibly TRBD1 (5 bases). The V end was cut by 3 bases, the J end by 1 base, with 6 bases between. The CDR3 extends over 13 amino acids. Germline CDR1 is SGHAT and CDR2 is FQNNGV. CDR3: CASSLQGNTEAFF. The CDR3 coding sequence is TGTGCCAGCAGCTTGCAGGGGAACACTGAAGCTTTCTTT.

This clone showed up just a few times. Compared with germline, one end of the junction differs, possibly owing to a read error. CDR3 DNA: TGTGCTAGCAGCTCGTCGCCCGGGTCGGGCTACGAGCAGTACTTC. It translates to CASSSSPGSGYEQYF. The chain joins TRBV7-7 to TRBJ2-7, with D hard to call. The CDR3 has 15 residues. Germline V gene lookup returns CDR1 SSHAT and CDR2 FNYEAQ (reference sequence).

Only a few counts were recorded for this clone. The chain employs TRBV28 and TRBJ2-7; D possibly corresponds to TRBD2 (5 bases). Trimming took 4 bases from V and 9 from J, leaving 22 bases between them. In germline, CDR1 is MDHEN, CDR2 SYDVKM. The CDR3 has 15 residues. DNA of the CDR3: TGTGCCAGCAGTTCCTCCTCACTAGTGTACGAGCCGCAGTACTTC. Amino acid sequence: CASSSSSLVYEPQYF.

The chain links TRBV27 to TRBJ2-5, with TRBD2 matching over 9 bases. In germline, CDR1 is MNHEY, CDR2 SMNVEV (reference sequence). V trimming: 4 bases; J trimming: 7 bases; junction bases outside the gene matches: 10. The CDR3 is 15 residues long. CDR3: CASSSREGQFGTQYF. The CDR3 DNA is TGTGCCAGCAGTTCGCGGGAGGGCCAATTCGGGACCCAGTACTTC.

The chain has TRBV25-1 and TRBJ1-2, with 7 nucleotides matching TRBD1. Germline CDR1 is MGHDK and CDR2 is SYGVNS. Trimming removed 5 bases from V and 1 base from J; junction bases left unmatched: 4. The CDR3 runs to 14 residues. The CDR3 protein is CASSWDSNNYGYTF. In DNA, the CDR3 is TGTGCCAGCAGTTGGGACAGCAATAACTATGGCTACACCTTC.

CDR3 region: CASSLPAGGTEAFF. The DNA of the CDR3 is TGTGCCAGTAGCCTCCCGGCCGGGGGCACTGAAGCTTTCTTT. V is TRBV19 and J is TRBJ1-1, with D possibly matching TRBD1 (5 bases). The V end lost 6 bases, the J end lost 4 bases, and 15 bases lay between the germline ends. Germline V gene lookup returns CDR1 LNHDA and CDR2 SQIVND (reference sequence). The CDR3 spans 14 residues.

Concerning this clone: The likely explanation is a read error, given a far larger clone one base away. Other DNA sequences in the same sample also yield this CDR3. The V and J genes are TRBV19 and TRBJ1-4; possibly TRBD1 for D (6 bases). This CDR3 has 16 amino acids. The V gene's germline CDR1 is LNHDA and CDR2 SQIVND (reference sequence). CDR3 sequence: CASSIGRQGTGEKLFF. CDR3 nucleotides: TGCGCCAGTAGTATCGGACGCCAGGGGACGGGAGAAAAACTGTTTTTT.

J is TRBJ2-3 and V is TRBV4-2; D possibly matches TRBD1 or TRBD2 (5 bases each). Germline lookup yields CDR1 LGHNA and CDR2 YNFKEQ. Between the trimmed V and J ends, which lost 1 base and 2 bases, there was a span of 19 bases. The CDR3 is made up of 18 amino acids. CDR3 residues: CASSQGDDSRTDTDTQYF. The CDR3 DNA follows: TGTGCCAGCAGCCAAGGGGACGACAGCCGAACTGACACAGATACGCAGTATTTT.

This clone turned up a few times. The CDR3 nucleotides read TGCGCCAGCTCGGGACTAGCAAACACAGATACGCAGTATTTT. This sequence encodes CASSGLANTDTQYF. The chain employs TRBV5-1 and TRBJ2-3, with 9 bases fitting TRBD2. The CDR3 loop spans 14 amino acids. V shed 7 bases and J 2 bases; nucleotides not matched to a gene: 5. Germline V lookup: CDR1 SGHRS, CDR2 YFSETQ.

This clone was observed a few times. This sequence joins TRBV11-2 and TRBJ2-7; D is perhaps TRBD1 (6 bases). V was pared by 5 bases and J by 3 bases, with 20 bases between. CDR1 SGHAT and CDR2 FQNNGV come from the germline V gene. The CDR3 loop spans 16 amino acids. The CDR3 region is CASSPLGQQPDYEQYF. The CDR3 DNA sequence: TGTGCCAGCAGCCCCCTAGGACAGCAACCAGACTACGAGCAGTACTTC.

Of note for this clone: The sample has other DNA sequences that encode this CDR3 too. V gene TRBV7-9 combines with J gene TRBJ1-3; D ambiguous. The length of the CDR3 is 14 residues. Germline V gene sequence: CDR1 SEHNR, CDR2 FQNEAQ (reference sequence). The ends were cut back, 1 base at V and 0 bases at J, with 4 bases in the middle. DNA of the CDR3: TGTGCCAGCAGCTTAGGTTACTCTGGAAACACCATATATTTT. Translation: CASSLGYSGNTIYF. The whole variable domain, filled in from reference TRBV7-9 and TRBJ1-3, reads DTGVSQNPRHKITKRGQNVTFRCDPISEHNRLYWYRQTLGQGPEFLTYFQNEAQLEKSRLLSDRFSAERPKGSFSTLEIQRTEQGDSAMYLCASSLGYSGNTIYFGEGSWLTVV.

A few counts support this clone. The V call is TRBV5-6, the J call TRBJ1-5; possibly TRBD1 for D (5 bases). The CDR3 covers 14 residues. Germline V gene lookup returns CDR1 SGHDT and CDR2 YYEEEE. The V and J ends lost 4 bases and 7 bases respectively, with 15 bases between them. This CDR3 is CASSGGGVRQPQHF. The DNA for the CDR3 is TGTGCCAGCAGCGGGGGAGGGGTGAGGCAGCCCCAGCATTTT.

This clone was counted a single time. The chain couples TRBV28 to TRBJ1-5, with unresolved D. Germline CDR1 and CDR2: MDHEN and SYDVKM. The CDR3 spans 17 residues. The germline V and J ends were trimmed by 2 bases and 0 bases, with 14 bases remaining between them. The CDR3 here is CASSLGQAPYSNQPQHF. As DNA, the CDR3 is TGTGCCAGCAGTTTAGGGCAGGCTCCTTATAGCAATCAGCCCCAGCATTTT.

This clone occurred a few times. This chain joins TRBV6-5 and TRBJ1-1, with 9 bases fitting TRBD1. Unmatched junction bases numbered 4, after V lost 5 bases and J lost 3 bases. Looked up from germline, CDR1 is MNHEY and CDR2 is SVGAGI. CDR3 size: 14 residues. The CDR3 nucleotides read TGTGCCAGCAGTGACAGGGGGGGTTACACTGAAGCTTTCTTT. Encoded protein: CASSDRGGYTEAFF.

To note about this clone: Other DNA sequences in this specimen translate into the identical CDR3. This sequence joins TRBV5-1 and TRBJ2-5, with D possibly TRBD1 on 5 matching bases. CDR1 and CDR2 from the germline V gene are SGHRS and YFSETQ. The length of the CDR3 is 15 residues. The V end was cut by 0 bases, the J end by 2 bases, with 11 bases between. CDR3 sequence: CASSLAAAGQETQYF. The CDR3 DNA sequence: TGCGCCAGCAGCTTGGCCGCGGCAGGGCAAGAGACCCAGTACTTC. Together with reference TRBV5-1 and TRBJ2-5, the CDR3 gives the full variable domain: KAGVTQTPRYLIKTRGQQVTLSCSPISGHRSVSWYQQTPGQGLQFLFEYFSETQRNKGNFPGRFSGRQFSNSRSEMNVSTLELGDSALYLCASSLAAAGQETQYFGPGTRLLVL.

This clone occurred a few times. The chain carries TRBV6-6 and TRBJ1-4; D is unclear. Germline-derived CDR1 and CDR2 are MNHNY and SVGAGI (reference sequence). The CDR3 covers 12 residues. Between the trimmed V and J ends, which lost 5 bases and 10 bases, there was a span of 11 bases. This chain's CDR3 is CASSLTAGKLFF. CDR3 nucleotides: TGTGCCAGCAGTCTGACGGCGGGAAAACTGTTTTTT.

This clone was detected only a few times. The chain recombines TRBV5-1 with TRBJ2-5, with TRBD1 identical over 7 bases. The CDR3 is 15 residues long. Germline loops: CDR1 SGHRS, CDR2 YFSETQ. Trimming removed 0 bases from V and 5 bases from J; junction bases left unmatched: 7. DNA for the CDR3: TGCGCCAGCAGCTTGGGTTCAGGGGGTTGGGAGACCCAGTACTTC. This sequence encodes CASSLGSGGWETQYF.

The V and J genes are TRBV19 and TRBJ1-2; possible D gene TRBD1, 6 bases. The CDR3 loop spans 13 amino acids. Trimming cost V 3 bases and J 8 bases, with 13 bases left between them. Germline CDR1 reads LNHDA; CDR2 reads SQIVND (reference sequence). CDR3 in DNA: TGTGCCAGTAGTATCCCCCCCAGGGGAGGCTACACCTTC. Residues: CASSIPPRGGYTF.

There are a few counts of this clone. This sequence joins TRBV19 and TRBJ1-2; 7 nucleotides align to TRBD1. Germline trimming cut 7 bases from V and 6 bases from J; bases unmatched to any gene: 14. The germline V gene has CDR1 LNHDA and CDR2 SQIVND (reference sequence). This CDR3 contains 15 residues. DNA of the CDR3: TGTGCCAGTACCATAGGCGACAGGGTGCCTGATGGCTACACCTTC. Its translation: CASTIGDRVPDGYTF.

V and J are TRBV7-9 and TRBJ2-7; TRBD2 matches at 10 bases. V shed 1 base, J shed 3 bases, and the junction held 12 bases outside the gene matches. Per germline, CDR1 SEHNR and CDR2 FQNEAQ (reference sequence). The CDR3 covers 18 residues. CDR3: CASSLGLAGVGVSYEQYF. As DNA, the CDR3 is TGTGCCAGCAGCTTAGGTCTAGCGGGAGTTGGGGTGAGCTACGAGCAGTACTTC.

The V and J genes are TRBV6-1 and TRBJ2-1, with TRBD2 matching 7 bases. Looked up from germline, CDR1 is MNHNS and CDR2 is SASEGT. The CDR3 contains 16 residues. The ends lost 0 bases at V and 6 bases at J; junction bases unmatched: 8. Here the CDR3 reads CASSEALAGAANEQFF. In DNA form, the CDR3 reads TGTGCCAGCAGTGAAGCGCTCGCGGGAGCGGCCAATGAGCAGTTCTTC.